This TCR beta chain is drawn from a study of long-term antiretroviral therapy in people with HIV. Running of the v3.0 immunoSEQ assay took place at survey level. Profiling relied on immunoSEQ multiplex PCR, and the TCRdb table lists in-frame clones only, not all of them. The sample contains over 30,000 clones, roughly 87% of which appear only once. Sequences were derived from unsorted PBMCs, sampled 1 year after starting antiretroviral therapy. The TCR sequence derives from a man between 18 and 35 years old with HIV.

The CDR3 is CATSRDGVPGSGGELFF. DNA for the CDR3: TGTGCCACCAGCAGAGATGGCGTCCCGGGGAGTGGCGGGGAGCTGTTTTTT. The V gene is TRBV15, the J gene TRBJ2-2; tentatively, D is TRBD2 (5 bases). This CDR3 has 17 amino acids. Germline lookup yields CDR1 LNHNV and CDR2 YYDKDF (reference sequence). V was trimmed by 0 bases and J by 7 bases, leaving 18 bases between them. Full variable domain (rest looked up from reference TRBV15 and TRBJ2-2): DAMVIQNPRYQVTQFGKPVTLSCSQTLNHNVMYWYQQKSSQAPKLLFHYYDKDFNNEADTPDNFQSRRPNTSFCFLDIRSPGLGDTAMYLCATSRDGVPGSGGELFFGEGSRLTVL.